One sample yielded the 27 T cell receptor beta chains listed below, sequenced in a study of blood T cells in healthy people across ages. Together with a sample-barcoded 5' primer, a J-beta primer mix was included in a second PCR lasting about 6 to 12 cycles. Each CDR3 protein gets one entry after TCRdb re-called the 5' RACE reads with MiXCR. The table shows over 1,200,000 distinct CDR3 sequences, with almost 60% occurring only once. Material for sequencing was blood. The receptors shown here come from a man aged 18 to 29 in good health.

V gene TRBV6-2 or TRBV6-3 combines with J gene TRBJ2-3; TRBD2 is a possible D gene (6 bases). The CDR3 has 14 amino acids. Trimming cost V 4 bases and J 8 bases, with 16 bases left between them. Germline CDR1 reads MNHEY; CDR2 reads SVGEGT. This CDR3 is CASSSAGTRGTQYF. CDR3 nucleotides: TGTGCCAGCAGTTCCGCAGGGACGCGGGGTACGCAGTATTTT.

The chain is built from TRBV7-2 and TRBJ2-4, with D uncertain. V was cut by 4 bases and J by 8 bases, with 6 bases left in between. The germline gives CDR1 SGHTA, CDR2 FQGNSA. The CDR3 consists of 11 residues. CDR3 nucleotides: TGTGCCAGCAGCTCTTGGGACATTCAGTACTTC. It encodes CASSSWDIQYF.

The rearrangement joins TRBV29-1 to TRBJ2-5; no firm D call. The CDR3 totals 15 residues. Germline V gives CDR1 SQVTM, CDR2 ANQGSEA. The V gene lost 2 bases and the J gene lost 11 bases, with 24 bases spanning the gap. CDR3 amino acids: CSVESALTLDNEQYF. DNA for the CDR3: TGCAGCGTTGAATCCGCACTTACATTAGACAATGAGCAGTACTTC.

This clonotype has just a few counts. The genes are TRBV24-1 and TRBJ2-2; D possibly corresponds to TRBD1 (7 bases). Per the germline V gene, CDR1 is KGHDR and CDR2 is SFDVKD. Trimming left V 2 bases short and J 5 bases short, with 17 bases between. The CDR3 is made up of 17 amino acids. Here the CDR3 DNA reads TGTGCCACCAGTGATTCCCTGCGGGACAGACCTACCGGGGAGCTGTTTTTT. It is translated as CATSDSLRDRPTGELFF.

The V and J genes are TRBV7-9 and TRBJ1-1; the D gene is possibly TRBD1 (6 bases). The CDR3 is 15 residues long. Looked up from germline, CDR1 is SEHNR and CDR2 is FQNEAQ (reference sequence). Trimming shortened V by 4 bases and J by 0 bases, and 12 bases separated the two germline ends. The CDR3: CASSYFGQLNTEAFF. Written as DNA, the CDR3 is TGTGCCAGCAGCTACTTTGGACAGTTGAACACTGAAGCTTTCTTT.

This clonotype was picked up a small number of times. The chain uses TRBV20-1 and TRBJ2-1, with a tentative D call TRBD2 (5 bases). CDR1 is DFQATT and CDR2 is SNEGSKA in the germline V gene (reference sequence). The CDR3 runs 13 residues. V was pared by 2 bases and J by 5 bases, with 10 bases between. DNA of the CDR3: TGCAGTGCTAGACTAGCTCGTAACAATGAGCAGTTCTTC. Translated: CSARLARNNEQFF.

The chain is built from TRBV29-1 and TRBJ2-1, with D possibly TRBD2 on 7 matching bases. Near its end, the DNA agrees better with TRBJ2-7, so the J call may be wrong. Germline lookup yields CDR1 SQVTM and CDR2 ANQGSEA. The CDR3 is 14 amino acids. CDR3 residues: CSVGGPRAVNEQYF. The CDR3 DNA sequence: TGCAGCGTGGGGGGGCCGAGGGCGGTAAATGAGCAGTACTTC.

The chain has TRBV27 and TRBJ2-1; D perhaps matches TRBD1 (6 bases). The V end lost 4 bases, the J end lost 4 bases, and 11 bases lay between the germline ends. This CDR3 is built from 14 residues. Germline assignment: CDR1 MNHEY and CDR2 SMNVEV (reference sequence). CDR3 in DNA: TGTGCCAGCAGTTATAGGGACAATTACAATGAGCAGTTCTTC. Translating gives CASSYRDNYNEQFF.

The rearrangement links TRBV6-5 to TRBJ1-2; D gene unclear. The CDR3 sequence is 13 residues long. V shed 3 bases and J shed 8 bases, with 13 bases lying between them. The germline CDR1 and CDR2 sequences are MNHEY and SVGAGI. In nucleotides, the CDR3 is TGTGCCAGCAGTTATCGGGCGAATCGCGGCTACACCTTC. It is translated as CASSYRANRGYTF.

CDR3 bases: TGCGCCAGCAGTCGACTACCCCAAGAGACCCAGTACTTC. Its protein product is CASSRLPQETQYF. The chain employs TRBV5-1 and TRBJ2-5; a possible D gene is TRBD2 (5 bases). V dropped 5 bases and J dropped 1 base, with 9 bases sitting between them. The CDR3 extends over 13 amino acids. Germline loops: CDR1 SGHRS, CDR2 YFSETQ.

The CDR3 reads CSAATDRAYEQYF. The CDR3 DNA reads as TGCAGTGCCGCGACAGACAGAGCCTACGAGCAGTACTTC. The chain carries TRBV20-1 and TRBJ2-7; a weak D match, TRBD1 (5 bases). This CDR3 is 13 amino acids long. Germline V gene data show CDR1 as DFQATT and CDR2 as SNEGSKA (reference sequence). V was trimmed by 6 bases and J by 2 bases, leaving 14 bases between them.

CDR3 protein: CASSQDAGSYEKLFF. CDR3 coding DNA: TGTGCCAGCAGCCAAGACGCAGGGAGTTATGAAAAACTGTTTTTT. The chain joins TRBV14 to TRBJ1-4; D might be TRBD1 (5 bases). V was shortened by 0 bases and J by 6 bases, with 11 bases between the two germline ends. The CDR3 has 15 residues. Germline V lookup: CDR1 SGHDN, CDR2 FVKESK.

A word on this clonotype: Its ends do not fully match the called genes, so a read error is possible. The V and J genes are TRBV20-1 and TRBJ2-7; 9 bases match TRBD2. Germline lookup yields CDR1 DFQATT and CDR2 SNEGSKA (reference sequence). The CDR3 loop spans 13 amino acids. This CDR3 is CSASPGTSYERYF. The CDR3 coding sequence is TGCAGTGCTAGTCCCGGGACTAGCTACGAGCGGTACTTC.

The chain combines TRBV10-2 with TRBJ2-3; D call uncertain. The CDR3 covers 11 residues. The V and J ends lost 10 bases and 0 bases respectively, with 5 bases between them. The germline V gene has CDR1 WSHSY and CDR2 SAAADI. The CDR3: CATESTDTQYF. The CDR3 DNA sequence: TGCGCCACCGAGAGCACAGATACGCAGTATTTT.

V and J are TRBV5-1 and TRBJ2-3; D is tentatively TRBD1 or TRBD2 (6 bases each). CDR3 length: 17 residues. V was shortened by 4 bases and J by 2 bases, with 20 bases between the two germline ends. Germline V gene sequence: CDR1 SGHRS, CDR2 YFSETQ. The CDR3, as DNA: TGCGCCAGCAGCCGACGACTAGGAAGGGGGGCCACAGATACGCAGTATTTT. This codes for CASSRRLGRGATDTQYF. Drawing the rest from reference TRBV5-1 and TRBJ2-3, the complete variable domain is KAGVTQTPRYLIKTRGQQVTLSCSPISGHRSVSWYQQTPGQGLQFLFEYFSETQRNKGNFPGRFSGRQFSNSRSEMNVSTLELGDSALYLCASSRRLGRGATDTQYFGPGTRLTVL.

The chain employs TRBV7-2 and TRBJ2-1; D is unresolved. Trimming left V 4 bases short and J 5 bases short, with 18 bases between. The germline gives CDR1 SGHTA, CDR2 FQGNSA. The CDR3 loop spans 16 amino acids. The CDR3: CASSSQLLFRHNEQFF. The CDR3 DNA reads TGTGCCAGCAGCTCTCAGTTACTTTTTAGGCACAATGAGCAGTTCTTC.

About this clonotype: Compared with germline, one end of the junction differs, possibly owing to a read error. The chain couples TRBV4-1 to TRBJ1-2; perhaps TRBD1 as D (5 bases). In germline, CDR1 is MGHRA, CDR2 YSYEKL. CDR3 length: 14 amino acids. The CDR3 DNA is TGCGCCAGTAGCCAAGATCTGGGGGACTATGGCTACACCTTC. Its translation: CASSQDLGDYGYTF.

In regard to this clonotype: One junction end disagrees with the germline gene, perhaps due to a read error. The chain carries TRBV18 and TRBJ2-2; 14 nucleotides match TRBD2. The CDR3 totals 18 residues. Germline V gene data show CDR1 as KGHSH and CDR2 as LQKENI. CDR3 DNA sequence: TGTGCCAGCTCACCAGCATCGCAGGGACTAGCGGGAGCCGGGGAGCTGGTTTTT. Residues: CASSPASQGLAGAGELVF.

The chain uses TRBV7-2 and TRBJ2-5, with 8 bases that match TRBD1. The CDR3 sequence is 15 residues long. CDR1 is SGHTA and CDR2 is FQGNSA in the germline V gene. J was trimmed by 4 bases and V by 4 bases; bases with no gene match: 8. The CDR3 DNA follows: TGTGCCAGCAGCTCCAGGGGGCTTCCTCCAGAGACCCAGTACTTC. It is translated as CASSSRGLPPETQYF.

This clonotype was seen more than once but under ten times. CDR3 sequence: CSVSGDSYEQYF. CDR3 nucleotides: TGCAGCGTGTCAGGCGACTCCTACGAGCAGTACTTC. The chain couples TRBV29-1 to TRBJ2-7, with D hard to call. Deletions cut 6 bases from V and 0 bases from J, with 9 bases between. Germline CDR1 and CDR2: SQVTM and ANQGSEA. The CDR3 totals 12 residues.

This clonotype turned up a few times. The CDR3: CASSDGGWTPQRGTQYF. The CDR3 nucleotides are TGTGCCAGCAGTGACGGCGGTTGGACTCCCCAACGCGGTACGCAGTATTTT. This chain joins TRBV25-1 and TRBJ2-3; D might be TRBD2 (5 bases). Looked up from germline, CDR1 is MGHDK and CDR2 is SYGVNS. This CDR3 spans 17 amino acids. V lost 3 bases and J 8 bases, leaving 24 bases between the germline ends.

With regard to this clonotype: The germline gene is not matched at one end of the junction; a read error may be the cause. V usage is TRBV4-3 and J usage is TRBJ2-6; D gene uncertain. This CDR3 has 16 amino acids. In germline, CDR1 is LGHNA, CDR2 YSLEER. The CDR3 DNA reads TGCGCCAGCAGCCAAGGAGCCTACTCTGGTGCCAACGTCCTGACTTTC. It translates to CASSQGAYSGANVLTF.

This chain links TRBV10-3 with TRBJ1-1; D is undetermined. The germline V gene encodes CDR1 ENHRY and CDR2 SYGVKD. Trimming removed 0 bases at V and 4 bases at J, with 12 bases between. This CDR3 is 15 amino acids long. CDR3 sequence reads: CAISESQAGFTEAFF. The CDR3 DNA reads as TGTGCCATCAGTGAGTCGCAGGCGGGCTTCACTGAAGCTTTCTTT.

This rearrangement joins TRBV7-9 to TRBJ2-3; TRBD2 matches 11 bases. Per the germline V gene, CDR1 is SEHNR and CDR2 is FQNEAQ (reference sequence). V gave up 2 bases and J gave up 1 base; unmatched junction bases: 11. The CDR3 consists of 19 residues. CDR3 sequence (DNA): TGTGCCAGCAGCTTATTTGGAACTAGCGGGGGACCCGGCACAGATACGCAGTATTTT. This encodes CASSLFGTSGGPGTDTQYF. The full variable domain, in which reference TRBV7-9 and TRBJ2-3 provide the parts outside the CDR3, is DTGVSQNPRHKITKRGQNVTFRCDPISEHNRLYWYRQTLGQGPEFLTYFQNEAQLEKSRLLSDRFSAERPKGSFSTLEIQRTEQGDSAMYLCASSLFGTSGGPGTDTQYFGPGTRLTVL.

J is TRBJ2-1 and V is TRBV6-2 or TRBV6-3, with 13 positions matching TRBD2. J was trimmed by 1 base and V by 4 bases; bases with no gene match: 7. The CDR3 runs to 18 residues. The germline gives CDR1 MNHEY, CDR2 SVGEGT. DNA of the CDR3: TGTGCCAGCAGTTCAACTTGGACTAGCGGGAGTTCCTACAATGAGCAGTTCTTC. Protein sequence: CASSSTWTSGSSYNEQFF.

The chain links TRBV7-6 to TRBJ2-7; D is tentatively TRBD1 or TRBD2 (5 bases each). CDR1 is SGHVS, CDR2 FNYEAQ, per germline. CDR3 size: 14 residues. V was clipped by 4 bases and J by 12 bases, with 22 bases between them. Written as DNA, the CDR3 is TGTGCCAGCAGCTCCGAACCCGGGACCCTCAGTCCGTACTTC. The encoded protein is CASSSEPGTLSPYF.

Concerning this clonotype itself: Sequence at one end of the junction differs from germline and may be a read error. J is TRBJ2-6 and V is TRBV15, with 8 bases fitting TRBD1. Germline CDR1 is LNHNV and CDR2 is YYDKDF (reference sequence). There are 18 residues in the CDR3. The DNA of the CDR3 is TGTGCCACCAGCGGAGAACGACAGGGGTCGGGAGGGGCCAACGTCCTGACTTTC. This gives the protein CATSGERQGSGGANVLTF.